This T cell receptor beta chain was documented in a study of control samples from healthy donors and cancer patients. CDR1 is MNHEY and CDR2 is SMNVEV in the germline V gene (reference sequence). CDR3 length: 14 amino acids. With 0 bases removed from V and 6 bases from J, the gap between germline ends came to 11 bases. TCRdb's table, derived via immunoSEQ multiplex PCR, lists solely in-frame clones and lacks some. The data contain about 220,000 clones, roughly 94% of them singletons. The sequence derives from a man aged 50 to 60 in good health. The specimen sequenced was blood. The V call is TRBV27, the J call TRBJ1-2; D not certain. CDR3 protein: CASSLSTERDGYTF. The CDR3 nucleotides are TGTGCCAGCAGTTTATCTACCGAGCGGGATGGCTACACCTTC.